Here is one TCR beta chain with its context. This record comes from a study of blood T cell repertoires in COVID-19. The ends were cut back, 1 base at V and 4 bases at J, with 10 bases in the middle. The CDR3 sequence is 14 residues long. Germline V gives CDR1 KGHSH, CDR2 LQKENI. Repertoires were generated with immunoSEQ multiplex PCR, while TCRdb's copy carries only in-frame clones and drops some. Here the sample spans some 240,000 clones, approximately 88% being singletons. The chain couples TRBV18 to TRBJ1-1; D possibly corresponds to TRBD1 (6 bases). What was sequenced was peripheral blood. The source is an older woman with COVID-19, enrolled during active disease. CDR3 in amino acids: CASSPQGVSTEAFF. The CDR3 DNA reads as TGTGCCAGCTCACCACAGGGGGTCAGCACTGAAGCTTTCTTT.